This TCR beta chain is from a study of T cells expressing NK-cell markers. Study overall: Sorted CD3+CD56-NKG2C+, CD3+CD56+NKG2C+ and CD3+CD56+NKG2C- T cells supplied the TCR beta repertoires. Study conclusions and caveats: Dominant NKG2C+ clonotypes were found to form about 1.0-7.0% of CD8+ T cells in six donors.

5'RACE template switching built TCR beta cDNA with unique molecular identifiers. TCRdb re-called the 5' RACE reads, yielding one record per CDR3 amino acid sequence without DNA. This repertoire comprises a few hundred thousand distinct CDR3 sequences; its ten largest clones make up approximately 1.4%. Points on this clonotype: Its cognate antigen is unknown.

Sequences were obtained from blood T cells: a sorted CD56 or NKG2C T cell subset, CD4+ or CD8+ T cells, or bulk PBMC T cells (not recorded which). The sequence came from a woman between 50 and 59 years old in good health.

CDR3 loop: CSVSGTPEVGIYEQYF. This chain joins TRBV29-1 and TRBJ2-7; the D call of TRBD1 rests on TCRdb alone, since no DNA is present to check it. The CDR3 extends over 16 amino acids. In germline, CDR1 is SQVTM, CDR2 ANQGSEA.